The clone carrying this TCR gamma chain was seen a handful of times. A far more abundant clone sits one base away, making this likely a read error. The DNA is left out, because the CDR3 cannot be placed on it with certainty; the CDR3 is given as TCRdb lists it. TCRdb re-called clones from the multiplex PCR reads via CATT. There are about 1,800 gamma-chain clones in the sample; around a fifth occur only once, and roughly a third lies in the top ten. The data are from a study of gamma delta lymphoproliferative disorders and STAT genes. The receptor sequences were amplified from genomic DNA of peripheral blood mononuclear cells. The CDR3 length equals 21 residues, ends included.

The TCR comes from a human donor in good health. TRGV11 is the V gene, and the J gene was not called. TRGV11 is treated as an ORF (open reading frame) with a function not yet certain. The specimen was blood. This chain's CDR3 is CTTVPAGLGTFGTGSDWIKTF.